These 10 T cell receptor beta chains were sequenced from one sample in a study of technical replicates of blood from a handful of donors. Clones were sequenced by immunoSEQ multiplex PCR, and TCRdb holds only the in-frame ones, with some missing. The sample shows just under 60,000 clones, 91% of them seen only once. Sequenced: PBMCs. Receptor source: a human donor in good health. Some clones in this sample may be carry-over from other donors' samples.

The chain uses TRBV10-3 and TRBJ1-5; D may be TRBD1 (5 bases). The CDR3 totals 14 residues. V lost 3 bases, J lost 9 bases, and 15 bases lay in between. Germline CDR1 ENHRY, CDR2 SYGVKD. The chain's CDR3 is CAISEDSAVGPQHF. In DNA form, the CDR3 reads TGTGCCATCAGTGAAGACAGCGCCGTCGGGCCCCAGCATTTT.

V and J are TRBV2 and TRBJ1-2; no definite D call. This CDR3 has 12 amino acids. V shed 5 bases and J shed 5 bases, with 9 bases lying between them. Looked up from germline, CDR1 is SNHLY and CDR2 is FYNNEI. This CDR3 is CASSLSGYGYTF. CDR3 nucleotide sequence: TGTGCCAGCAGTCTTTCGGGGTATGGCTACACCTTC. The whole variable domain, filled in from reference TRBV2 and TRBJ1-2, reads EPEVTQTPSHQVTQMGQEVILRCVPISNHLYFYWYRQILGQKVEFLVSFYNNEISEKSEIFDDQFSVERPDGSNFTLKIRSTKLEDSAMYFCASSLSGYGYTFGSGTRLTVV.

The chain couples TRBV6-5 to TRBJ1-2, with TRBD1 matching 7 bases. Trimming at V came to 5 bases and at J to 3 bases, leaving 3 bases not matched to a gene. Germline CDR1 and CDR2: MNHEY and SVGAGI. The CDR3 totals 13 residues. In DNA, the CDR3 is TGTGCCAGCAGTCAGGGGGTCCACTATGGCTACACCTTC. Translated: CASSQGVHYGYTF.

The chain recombines TRBV6-5 with TRBJ2-4; 10 bases fit TRBD1. V was pared by 6 bases and J by 6 bases, with 5 bases of the junction left unmatched. This CDR3 comprises 14 residues. Germline V gene sequence: CDR1 MNHEY, CDR2 SVGAGI. CDR3 loop: CASRVRTGGNIQYF. CDR3 nucleotide sequence: TGTGCCAGCAGGGTACGGACAGGGGGAAACATTCAGTACTTC.

This chain uses TRBV7-9 with TRBJ1-5, with TRBD1 matching over 11 bases. The CDR3 is 15 amino acids. The ends lost 0 bases at V and 6 bases at J; junction bases unmatched: 1. The germline gives CDR1 SEHNR, CDR2 FQNEAQ (reference sequence). CDR3 in DNA: TGTGCCAGCAGCTTAGCTGGGACAGGGGGTCAGCCCCAGCATTTT. Its translation: CASSLAGTGGQPQHF.

This clone was observed once. The chain employs TRBV4-1 and TRBJ2-7; tentative D call: TRBD1 (5 bases). The CDR3 length is 15 residues. Per the germline V gene, CDR1 is MGHRA and CDR2 is YSYEKL. V dropped 4 bases and J dropped 5 bases, with 18 bases sitting between them. The CDR3 DNA reads as TGCGCCAGCAGCCCATTTGGGGCTGTGGAGAACGAGCAGTACTTC. Encoded protein: CASSPFGAVENEQYF.

V usage is TRBV27 and J usage is TRBJ2-7; tentatively, D is TRBD2 (6 bases). Germline V gene sequence: CDR1 MNHEY, CDR2 SMNVEV (reference sequence). There are 13 residues in the CDR3. Trimming pared 5 bases from V and 7 bases from J, leaving 15 bases between. The CDR3 nucleotides read TGTGCCAGCAGTCTCGGGAGTGCTGGGGAGCAGTACTTC. It yields the protein CASSLGSAGEQYF.

This clone was detected only a few times. The chain uses TRBV21-1 and TRBJ2-1; the table gives TRBD1 as D, unverified against the DNA. TRBV21-1 is deemed a pseudogene. The CDR3 is made up of 14 amino acids. The CDR3: CASSTRQGAREQFF. The CDR3 nucleotides read TGTGCCAGCAGCACCCGACAGGGGGCAAGGGAGCAGTTCTTC.

With respect to this clone: Germline and junction disagree at one end, which may indicate a read error. The rearrangement links TRBV7-2 to TRBJ1-2, with 7 bases that match TRBD1. In germline, CDR1 is SGHTA, CDR2 FQGNSA. The CDR3 runs 14 residues. This chain's CDR3 is CASSSTGSPYVYTF. CDR3 DNA: TGTGCCAGCAGCTCGACAGGGTCACCCTATGTCTACACCTTC.

CDR3 coding DNA: TGTGCCAGCAGCTTACAGGGGGGTCTTCAGAACACTGAAGCTTTCTTT. The encoded protein is CASSLQGGLQNTEAFF. The chain has TRBV7-6 and TRBJ1-1; 7 nucleotides align to TRBD1. Per germline, CDR1 SGHVS and CDR2 FNYEAQ. This CDR3 is 16 amino acids long. The ends lost 2 bases at V and 1 base at J; junction bases unmatched: 7.